These 8 T cell receptor beta chains came from one sample sequenced in a study of T cell responses to AZD1222 COVID-19 vaccine. Assay: immunoSEQ multiplex PCR; the TCRdb copy retains only in-frame clones and omits some. This table has tens of thousands of clones, under 95% appearing once. Specimen: peripheral blood, collected on day 0 of MenACWY control vaccination. Source of these receptors: an adult in good health.

The rearrangement joins TRBV19 to TRBJ2-5; perhaps TRBD1 as D (6 bases). This CDR3 comprises 13 residues. In germline, CDR1 is LNHDA, CDR2 SQIVND (reference sequence). Trimming shortened V by 4 bases and J by 2 bases, and 8 bases separated the two germline ends. The DNA of the CDR3 is TGTGCCAGTAGTACAGGGGCACAAGAGACCCAGTACTTC. This sequence encodes CASSTGAQETQYF. The full variable domain, in which reference TRBV19 and TRBJ2-5 provide the parts outside the CDR3, is DGGITQSPKYLFRKEGQNVTLSCEQNLNHDAMYWYRQDPGQGLRLIYYSQIVNDFQKGDIAEGYSVSREKKESFPLTVTSAQKNPTAFYLCASSTGAQETQYFGPGTRLLVL.

The rearrangement links TRBV19 to TRBJ1-1, with 11 bases that match TRBD1. V shed 7 bases and J 3 bases; nucleotides not matched to a gene: 7. Germline V lookup: CDR1 LNHDA, CDR2 SQIVND (reference sequence). The CDR3 extends over 15 amino acids. CDR3 in DNA: TGTGCCAGTATTGGGACAGGGGGTTTGGACACTGAAGCTTTCTTT. Translated, it gives CASIGTGGLDTEAFF.

The CDR3 here is CASSLALNTEAFF. The DNA of the CDR3 is TGTGCCAGCAGCTTGGCTTTGAACACTGAAGCTTTCTTT. The J gene is TRBJ1-1, the V gene TRBV5-6, with D unclear. The CDR3 is 13 residues long. The germline V gene encodes CDR1 SGHDT and CDR2 YYEEEE. Trimming shortened V by 0 bases and J by 0 bases, and 3 bases separated the two germline ends.

J is TRBJ2-7 and V is TRBV5-1; maybe TRBD1 (7 bases). Germline V gene data show CDR1 as SGHRS and CDR2 as YFSETQ. This CDR3 is built from 15 residues. V was cut by 0 bases and J by 2 bases, with 12 bases left in between. The chain's CDR3 is CASSLARGATYEQYF. The CDR3 region has the DNA TGCGCCAGCAGCTTGGCCAGGGGGGCCACCTACGAGCAGTACTTC.

The V call is TRBV6-6, the J call TRBJ1-3, with no clear D. Trimming cost V 5 bases and J 0 bases, with 8 bases left between them. Germline V lookup: CDR1 MNHNY, CDR2 SVGAGI (reference sequence). The CDR3 spans 14 residues. The CDR3 sequence is CASSGSASGNTIYF. The CDR3 DNA reads as TGTGCCAGCAGTGGATCGGCCTCTGGAAACACCATATATTTT.

The chain joins TRBV10-1 to TRBJ1-4; 12 nucleotides agree with TRBD1. This CDR3 has 15 amino acids. Losses at the gene ends were 4 bases for V and 10 bases for J; bases not matched to a gene: 7. Germline lookup yields CDR1 WNHNN and CDR2 SYGVQD (reference sequence). CDR3 in amino acids: CASSGSGTGGGKLFF. DNA for the CDR3: TGCGCCAGCAGTGGATCCGGGACAGGGGGCGGAAAACTGTTTTTT.

The J gene is TRBJ2-1, the V gene TRBV10-3; D may be TRBD1 (6 bases). The CDR3 has 15 residues. The germline CDR1 and CDR2 sequences are ENHRY and SYGVKD. The V end lost 3 bases, the J end lost 5 bases, and 14 bases lay between the germline ends. The CDR3 spells CAISDSGTPNNEQFF. As DNA, the CDR3 is TGTGCCATCAGTGACAGTGGGACACCCAACAATGAGCAGTTCTTC.

The chain joins TRBV27 to TRBJ2-7; 11 bases fit TRBD1. This CDR3 has 14 amino acids. V shed 5 bases, J shed 9 bases, and the junction held 9 bases outside the gene matches. Germline values: CDR1 MNHEY, CDR2 SMNVEV (reference sequence). The CDR3 bases are TGTGCCAGCAGTCCAAGGACAGGGGGCTGGGTGCAGTACTTC. It codes for CASSPRTGGWVQYF.